This TCR beta chain was sequenced in a study of blood T cell repertoires in COVID-19. Assay: immunoSEQ multiplex PCR; the TCRdb copy retains only in-frame clones and omits some. The data show 250,000 or so clones, 70% to 90% seen once. The receptor was isolated from a woman aged 45-60 years who had recovered from COVID-19. Material for sequencing was PBMCs or T cells enriched from blood (not recorded which).

The CDR3 reads CASSLGGSLNSPLHF. CDR3 bases: TGCGCCAGCAGCTTGGGTGGCAGTCTTAATTCACCCCTCCACTTT. The chain uses TRBV5-1 and TRBJ1-6; D is unclear. The germline V gene has CDR1 SGHRS and CDR2 YFSETQ. V gave up 0 bases and J gave up 6 bases, with 10 bases separating them. This CDR3 spans 15 amino acids.